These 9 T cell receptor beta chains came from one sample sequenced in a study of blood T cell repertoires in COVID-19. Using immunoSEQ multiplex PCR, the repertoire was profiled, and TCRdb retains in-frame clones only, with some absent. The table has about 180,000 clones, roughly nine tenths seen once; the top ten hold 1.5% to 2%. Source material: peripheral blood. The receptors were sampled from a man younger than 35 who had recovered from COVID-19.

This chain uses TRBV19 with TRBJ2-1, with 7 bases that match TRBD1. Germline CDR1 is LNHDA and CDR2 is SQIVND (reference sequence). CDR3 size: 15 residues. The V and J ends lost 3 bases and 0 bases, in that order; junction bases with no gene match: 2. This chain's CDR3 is CASSIGTVSYNEQFF. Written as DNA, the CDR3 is TGTGCCAGTAGTATCGGGACAGTCTCCTACAATGAGCAGTTCTTC.

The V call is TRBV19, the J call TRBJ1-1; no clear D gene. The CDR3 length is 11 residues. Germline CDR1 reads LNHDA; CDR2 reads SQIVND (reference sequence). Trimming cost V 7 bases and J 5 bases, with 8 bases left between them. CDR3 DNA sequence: TGTGCCAGTAAGGGAGGGACTGAAGCTTTCTTT. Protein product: CASKGGTEAFF.

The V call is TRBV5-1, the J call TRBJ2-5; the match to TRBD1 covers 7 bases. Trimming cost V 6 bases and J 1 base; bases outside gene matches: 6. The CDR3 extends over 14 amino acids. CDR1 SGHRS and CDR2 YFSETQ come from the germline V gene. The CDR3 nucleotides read TGCGCCAGCAAAAGACAGGGAGTCCAAGAGACCCAGTACTTC. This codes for CASKRQGVQETQYF.

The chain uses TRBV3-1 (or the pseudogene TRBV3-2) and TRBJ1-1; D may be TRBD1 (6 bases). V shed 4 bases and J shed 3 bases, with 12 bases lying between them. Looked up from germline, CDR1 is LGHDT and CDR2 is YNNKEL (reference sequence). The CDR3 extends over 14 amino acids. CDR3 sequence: CASSRGGAYTEAFF. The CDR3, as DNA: TGTGCCAGCAGCCGGGGGGGGGCTTACACTGAAGCTTTCTTT.

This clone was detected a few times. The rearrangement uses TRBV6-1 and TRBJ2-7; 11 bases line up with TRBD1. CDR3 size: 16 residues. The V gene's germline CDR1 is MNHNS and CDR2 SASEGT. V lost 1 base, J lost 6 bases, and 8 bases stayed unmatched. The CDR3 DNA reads TGTGCCAGCAGTGAAGATGATGGGACAGGGGGTGTCGAGCAGTACTTC. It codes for CASSEDDGTGGVEQYF.

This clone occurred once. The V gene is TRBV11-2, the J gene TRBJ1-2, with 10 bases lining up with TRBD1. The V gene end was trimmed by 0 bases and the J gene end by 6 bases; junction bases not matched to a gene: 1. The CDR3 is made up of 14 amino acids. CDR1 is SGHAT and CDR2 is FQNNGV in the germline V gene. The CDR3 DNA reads TGTGCCAGCAGCTTAGAGGGGACAGGGGATGGCTACACCTTC. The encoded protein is CASSLEGTGDGYTF.

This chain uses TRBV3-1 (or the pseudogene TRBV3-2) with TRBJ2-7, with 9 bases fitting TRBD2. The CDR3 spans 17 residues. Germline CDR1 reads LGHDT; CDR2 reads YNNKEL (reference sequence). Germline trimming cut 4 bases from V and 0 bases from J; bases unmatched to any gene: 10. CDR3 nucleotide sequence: TGTGCCAGCAGCCCCACCCTGACTAGCGGTAGCTCCTACGAGCAGTACTTC. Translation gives CASSPTLTSGSSYEQYF.

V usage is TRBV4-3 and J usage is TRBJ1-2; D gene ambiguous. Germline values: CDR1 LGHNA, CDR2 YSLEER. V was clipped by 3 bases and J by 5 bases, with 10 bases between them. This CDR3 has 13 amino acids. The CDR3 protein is CASSHAGFYGYTF. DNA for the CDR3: TGCGCCAGCAGCCATGCGGGATTTTATGGCTACACCTTC.

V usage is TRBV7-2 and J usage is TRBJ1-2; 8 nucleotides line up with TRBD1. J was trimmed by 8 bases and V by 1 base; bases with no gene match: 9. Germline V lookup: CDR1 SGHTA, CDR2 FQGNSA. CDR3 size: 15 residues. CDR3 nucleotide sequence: TGTGCCAGCAGCTTAGACCGGACAGGGTGGAACGGCTACACCTTC. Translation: CASSLDRTGWNGYTF.